These 4 T cell receptor beta chains share one sample of origin, sequenced in a study of blood T cells in healthy people across ages. The use of a sample-barcoded 5' primer and a J-beta primer mix characterized a second PCR of about 7 to 12 cycles. TCRdb reanalysed the 5' RACE reads using MiXCR and keeps one entry per CDR3 protein. The table records more than 500,000 distinct CDR3 sequences, approximately 27% of them present only once. The sequenced sample consisted of blood. The receptors shown here come from a woman aged 70 to 79 in good health.

The chain recombines TRBV7-2 with TRBJ2-3; perhaps TRBD1 as D (5 bases). Germline-derived CDR1 and CDR2 are SGHTA and FQGNSA. V was pared by 1 base and J by 5 bases, with 10 bases between. The CDR3 is 14 residues long. CDR3 sequence (DNA): TGTGCCAGCAGCTTAGGATACAGGAAAGATACGCAGTATTTT. It codes for CASSLGYRKDTQYF.

In its sample, this clonotype was seen many times. The rearrangement links TRBV29-1 to TRBJ2-5; D is ambiguous. In germline, CDR1 is SQVTM, CDR2 ANQGSEA. V was trimmed by 3 bases and J by 5 bases, leaving 10 bases between them. This CDR3 is 12 amino acids long. The CDR3 DNA follows: TGCAGCGTTGAGGCCCTTACGGAGACCCAGTACTTC. This encodes CSVEALTETQYF.

This clonotype occurred a few times. The rearrangement links TRBV20-1 to TRBJ2-1; D unresolved. Germline V CDR1 and CDR2: DFQATT, SNEGSKA (reference sequence). This CDR3 is built from 11 residues. Trimming pared 2 bases from V and 7 bases from J, leaving 6 bases between. The chain's CDR3 is CSARSGNEQFF. CDR3 nucleotide sequence: TGCAGTGCTAGATCGGGTAATGAGCAGTTCTTC.

This clonotype was recorded a few times. In nucleotides, the CDR3 is TGTGCCAGCAGTCCTCTTGGCGGAAGCTCCTATAATTCACCCCTCCACTTT. Translated: CASSPLGGSSYNSPLHF. This sequence joins TRBV12-3 or TRBV12-4 and TRBJ1-6, with D uncertain. The CDR3 sequence is 17 residues long. Trimming cost V 5 bases and J 0 bases, with 14 bases left between them.